The sequence of this TCR beta chain was determined in a study of T cells in women clearing cervical HPV infection. TCR beta CDR3 amplified by multiplex PCR from approximately 1,200 ng genomic DNA. The method was immunoSEQ multiplex PCR; TCRdb's version includes in-frame clones alone and lacks a portion of them. The sample has around 31,000 clones. V lost 0 bases and J 0 bases, leaving 15 bases between the germline ends. The CDR3 contains 17 residues. Per germline, CDR1 SGHRS and CDR2 YFSETQ. In the case of this clone: Read data end 3 residues before the CDR3 end; the end is taken from the germline J gene.

The rearrangement joins TRBV5-1 to TRBJ1-2; D uncertain. The source of this sequence is a woman aged 18 to 69 with a cervical HPV16 infection that either progressed to CIN3+ or cleared (not recorded which). Input material: blood buffy coat. CDR3 sequence: CASSLGYGGRTNYGYTF. Incomplete CDR3 DNA: TGCGCCAGCAGCTTGGGGTATGGTGGCCGCACTAACTATGGC.